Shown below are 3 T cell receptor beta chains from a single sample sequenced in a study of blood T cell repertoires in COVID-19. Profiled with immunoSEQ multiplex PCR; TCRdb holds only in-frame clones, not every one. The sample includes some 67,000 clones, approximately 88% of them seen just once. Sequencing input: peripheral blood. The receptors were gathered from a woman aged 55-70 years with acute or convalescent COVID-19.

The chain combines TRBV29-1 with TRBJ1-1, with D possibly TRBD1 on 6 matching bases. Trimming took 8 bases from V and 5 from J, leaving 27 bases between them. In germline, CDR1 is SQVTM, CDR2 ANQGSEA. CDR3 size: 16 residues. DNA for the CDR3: TGCAGCCACCGTGGCTCAGGTGGGGGCGCGTCGACTGAAGCTTTCTTT. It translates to CSHRGSGGGASTEAFF.

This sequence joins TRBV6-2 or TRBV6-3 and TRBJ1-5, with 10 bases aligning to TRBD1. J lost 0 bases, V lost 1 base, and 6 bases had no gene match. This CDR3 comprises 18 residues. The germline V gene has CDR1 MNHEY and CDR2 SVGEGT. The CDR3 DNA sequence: TGTGCCAGCAGTTACTTTGGACAGGGGGTCGTTAGCAATCAGCCCCAGCATTTT. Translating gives CASSYFGQGVVSNQPQHF.

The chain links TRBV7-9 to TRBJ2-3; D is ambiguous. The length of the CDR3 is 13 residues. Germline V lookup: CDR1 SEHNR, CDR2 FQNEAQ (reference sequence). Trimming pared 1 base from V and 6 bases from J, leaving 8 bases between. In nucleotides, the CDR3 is TGTGCCAGCAGCTTAGGGCCGCGGGATACGCAGTATTTT. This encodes CASSLGPRDTQYF. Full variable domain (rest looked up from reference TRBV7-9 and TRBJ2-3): DTGVSQNPRHKITKRGQNVTFRCDPISEHNRLYWYRQTLGQGPEFLTYFQNEAQLEKSRLLSDRFSAERPKGSFSTLEIQRTEQGDSAMYLCASSLGPRDTQYFGPGTRLTVL.